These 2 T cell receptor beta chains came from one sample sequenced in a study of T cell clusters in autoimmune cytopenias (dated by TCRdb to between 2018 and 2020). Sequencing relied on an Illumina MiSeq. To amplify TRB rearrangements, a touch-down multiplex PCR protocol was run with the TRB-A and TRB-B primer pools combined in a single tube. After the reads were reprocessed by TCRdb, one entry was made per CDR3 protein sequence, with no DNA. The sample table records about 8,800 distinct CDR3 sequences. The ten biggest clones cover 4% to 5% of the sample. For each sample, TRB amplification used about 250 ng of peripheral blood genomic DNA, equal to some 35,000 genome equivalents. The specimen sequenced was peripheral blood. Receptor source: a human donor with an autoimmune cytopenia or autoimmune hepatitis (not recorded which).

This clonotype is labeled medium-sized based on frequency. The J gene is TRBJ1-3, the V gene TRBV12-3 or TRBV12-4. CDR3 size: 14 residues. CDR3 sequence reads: CASSLVSKEDTIYF.

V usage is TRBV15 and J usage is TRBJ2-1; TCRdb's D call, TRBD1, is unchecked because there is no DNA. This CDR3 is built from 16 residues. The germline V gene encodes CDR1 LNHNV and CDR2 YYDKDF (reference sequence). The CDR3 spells CATSRDYGGTYNEQFF.